These T cell receptor beta chains were read from a single sample in a study of T cell responses to AZD1222 COVID-19 vaccine. Repertoires were generated with immunoSEQ multiplex PCR, while TCRdb's copy carries only in-frame clones and drops some. Found here are under 150,000 clones, roughly 87% of them singletons; the top ten hold under 3%. The sample here was peripheral blood, taken 28 days after the second AZD1222 dose. These receptors were obtained from an adult who received the AZD1222 COVID-19 vaccine. CDR3s include the opening cysteine and the closing phenylalanine or tryptophan. D genes are given only for firm matches. Some rows mark clone size as missing; the rest say once, few, many or name a class of expanded clone.

CASSLGQTGGQETQYF,TGTGCCAGCAGCTTAGGCCAGACAGGGGGTCAAGAGACCCAGTACTTC,TRBD1,NA,TRBJ2-5,TRBV11-2,16
CASGLDSVNTEAFF,TGCGCCAGCGGCTTGGACAGCGTGAACACTGAAGCTTTCTTT,NA,NA,TRBJ1-1,TRBV10-1,14
CSASQDSNTEAFF,TGCAGTGCTAGTCAGGATTCGAACACTGAAGCTTTCTTT,NA,NA,TRBJ1-1,TRBV20-1,13
CSVVGQGLGTDGYTF,TGCAGCGTTGTGGGACAGGGGCTGGGAACTGATGGCTACACCTTC,TRBD1,NA,TRBJ1-2,TRBV29-1,15
CASSVASGGLGTQYF,TGTGCCAGCAGCGTAGCTAGCGGGGGGTTAGGGACCCAGTACTTC,TRBD2,NA,TRBJ2-5,TRBV9,15
CASSQDRPGMNTEAFF,TGTGCCAGCAGCCAAGATCGCCCGGGCATGAACACTGAAGCTTTCTTT,NA,NA,TRBJ1-1,TRBV14,16
CASLRTTAGANQPQHF,TGTGCCAGCCTGCGTACCACAGCGGGGGCGAATCAGCCCCAGCATTTT,NA,few,TRBJ1-5,TRBV19,16
CASSQVRDPHNSPLHF,TGTGCCAGCAGCCAAGTGAGGGATCCCCATAATTCACCCCTCCACTTT,NA,NA,TRBJ1-6,TRBV3-1/TRBV3-2,16
CASSQESGGNTEAFF,TGCGCCAGCAGCCAAGAGTCAGGGGGAAACACTGAAGCTTTCTTT,TRBD1,few,TRBJ1-1,TRBV4-3,15
CASTLVGAYGYTF,TGTGCCAGCACTCTGGTGGGGGCCTATGGCTACACCTTC,NA,NA,TRBJ1-2,TRBV2,13
CASSVAVGRNTDTQYF,TGTGCCAGCAGCGTAGCGGTGGGACGCAACACAGATACGCAGTATTTT,NA,few,TRBJ2-3,TRBV9,16
CASSPRRGEAFF,TGTGCCAGCAGCCCCCGCAGGGGGGAAGCTTTCTTT,TRBD1,NA,TRBJ1-1,TRBV27,12
CASSLVGRPAYGYTF,TGTGCCAGCAGCTTGGTTGGCAGACCTGCCTATGGCTACACCTTC,NA,once,TRBJ1-2,TRBV5-6,15
CASSQRDRGGEAFF,TGCGCCAGCAGCCAAAGAGACAGGGGGGGAGAAGCTTTCTTT,TRBD1,once,TRBJ1-1,TRBV4-3,14
CASSYGQGVGNEQFF,TGTGCCAGCAGCTACGGACAGGGGGTTGGGAATGAGCAGTTCTTC,TRBD1,NA,TRBJ2-1,TRBV7-9,15
CASSAGQGNEQFF,TGTGCCAGCAGCGCCGGACAGGGAAATGAGCAGTTCTTC,TRBD1,NA,TRBJ2-1,TRBV9,13
CASSANLISTGELFF,TGTGCCAGCAGCGCAAACCTCATATCGACCGGGGAGCTGTTTTTT,NA,NA,TRBJ2-2,TRBV2,15
CASSAGLDQETQYF,TGTGCCAGCTCAGCTGGACTCGACCAAGAGACCCAGTACTTC,NA,NA,TRBJ2-5,TRBV18,14
CATSEGSQETQYF,TGTGCCACCAGTGAGGGCAGCCAAGAGACCCAGTACTTC,NA,NA,TRBJ2-5,TRBV24-1,13
CASSLGSTDTIYF,TGTGCCAGCAGCTTAGGATCGACGGACACCATATATTTT,NA,once,TRBJ1-3,TRBV7-9,13
CASSHDRSSGNTIYF,TGTGCCAGCAGCCACGACAGAAGCTCTGGAAACACCATATATTTT,NA,few,TRBJ1-3,TRBV3-1/TRBV3-2,15
CASTGPEGYTF,TGTGCCAGCACCGGTCCGGAGGGCTACACCTTC,NA,NA,TRBJ1-2,TRBV7-9,11
CASSRPAGGQETQYF,TGTGCCAGCTCCCGCCCGGCTGGGGGCCAAGAGACCCAGTACTTC,NA,NA,TRBJ2-5,TRBV18,15
CASSVGTGGSNQPQHF,TGTGCCAGTAGTGTAGGGACAGGGGGAAGCAATCAGCCCCAGCATTTT,TRBD1,NA,TRBJ1-5,TRBV19,16
CASSLIGSATGEKLFF,TGTGCCAGCAGCTTGATCGGGTCGGCAACAGGTGAAAAACTGTTTTTT,NA,NA,TRBJ1-4,TRBV5-6,16
CASSPEPVDRLNTEAFF,TGTGCCAGCTCACCTGAACCGGTGGACAGGTTGAACACTGAAGCTTTCTTT,TRBD1,few,TRBJ1-1,TRBV18,17
CSVEEGTGNYEQYF,TGCAGCGTTGAAGAAGGGACAGGGAACTACGAGCAGTACTTC,TRBD1,NA,TRBJ2-7,TRBV29-1,14
CASRYTSGGANEQFF,TGCGCCAGCAGGTACACTAGCGGGGGGGCCAATGAGCAGTTCTTC,TRBD2,NA,TRBJ2-1,TRBV5-1,15
CASSQTPGQGASSTDTQYF,TGTGCCAGCAGCCAAACACCGGGACAGGGGGCCTCTAGCACAGATACGCAGTATTTT,TRBD1,once,TRBJ2-3,TRBV27,19
CASSYNRGETANEKLFF,TGTGCCAGCAGTTATAACAGGGGGGAAACGGCTAATGAAAAACTGTTTTTT,TRBD1,NA,TRBJ1-4,TRBV7-2,17
CASSSSWTGEAFF,TGTGCCAGCAGCTCTTCCTGGACAGGGGAAGCTTTCTTT,TRBD1,NA,TRBJ1-1,TRBV7-2,13
CASSPRDNYGYTF,TGTGCCAGTAGCCCCCGGGACAACTATGGCTACACCTTC,NA,once,TRBJ1-2,TRBV19,13
CASSLTPGINTEAFF,TGTGCCAGCAGCCTCACACCTGGGATTAACACTGAAGCTTTCTTT,NA,NA,TRBJ1-1,TRBV7-2,15
CASSQDLPRGETQYF,TGTGCCAGCAGCCAAGATTTACCCAGGGGGGAGACCCAGTACTTC,TRBD1,NA,TRBJ2-5,TRBV3-1/TRBV3-2,15
CASSLNGDQGTRKQYF,TGCGCCAGCAGCTTGAACGGAGACCAAGGGACGCGTAAGCAGTACTTC,NA,NA,TRBJ2-7,TRBV5-1,16
CASSFTDSHTEAFF,TGTGCCAGCAGCTTCACCGACAGCCACACTGAAGCTTTCTTT,NA,NA,TRBJ1-1,TRBV11-2,14
CASSAPRRGKNYGYTF,TGTGCCAGCAGTGCCCCGAGGCGGGGTAAGAACTATGGCTACACCTTC,NA,NA,TRBJ1-2,TRBV27,16
CATSDSTATSPRRQYF,TGTGCCACCAGTGACTCTACGGCCACGTCCCCACGTAGGCAGTACTTC,NA,NA,TRBJ2-7,TRBV24-1,16
CASRPQKAHTEAFF,TGTGCCAGCAGGCCCCAGAAGGCTCACACTGAAGCTTTCTTT,NA,NA,TRBJ1-1,TRBV7-9,14
CASSEFGTFHF,TGTGCCAGCAGTGAATTCGGGACGTTCCACTTT,NA,NA,TRBJ1-6,TRBV25-1,11
CASSLVRTGNTIYF,TGTGCCAGCAGCTTAGTTAGGACTGGAAACACCATATATTTT,NA,NA,TRBJ1-3,TRBV7-9,14
CASSEPGYEQYF,TGTGCCAGCAGTGAACCTGGGTACGAGCAGTACTTC,NA,NA,TRBJ2-7,TRBV6-1,12
CASTPDRGLAPLHF,TGTGCCAGTACCCCCGACAGGGGCCTCGCACCCCTCCACTTT,TRBD1,NA,TRBJ1-6,TRBV19,14
CASSAGTAGEQFF,TGTGCCAGCAGCGCTGGGACGGCCGGTGAGCAGTTCTTC,NA,NA,TRBJ2-1,TRBV9,13